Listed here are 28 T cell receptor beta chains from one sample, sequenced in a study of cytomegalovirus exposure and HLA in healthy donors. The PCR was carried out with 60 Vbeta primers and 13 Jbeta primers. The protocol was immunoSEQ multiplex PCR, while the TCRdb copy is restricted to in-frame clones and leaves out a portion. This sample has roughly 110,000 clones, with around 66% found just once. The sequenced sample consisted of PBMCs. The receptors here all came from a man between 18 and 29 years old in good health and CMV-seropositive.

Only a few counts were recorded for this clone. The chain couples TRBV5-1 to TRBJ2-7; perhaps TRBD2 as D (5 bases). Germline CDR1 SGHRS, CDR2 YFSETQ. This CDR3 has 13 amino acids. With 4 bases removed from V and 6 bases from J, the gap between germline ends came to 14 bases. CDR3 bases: TGCGCCAGCAGCGGGGTTCTCGGGGTCGAGCAGTACTTC. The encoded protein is CASSGVLGVEQYF.

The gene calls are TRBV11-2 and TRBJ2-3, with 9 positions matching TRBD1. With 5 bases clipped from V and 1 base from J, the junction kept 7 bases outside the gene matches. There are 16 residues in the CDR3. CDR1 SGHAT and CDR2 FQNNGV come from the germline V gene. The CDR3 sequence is CASSDTGGAGTDTQYF. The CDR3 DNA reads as TGTGCCAGCAGCGATACAGGGGGCGCCGGCACAGATACGCAGTATTTT.

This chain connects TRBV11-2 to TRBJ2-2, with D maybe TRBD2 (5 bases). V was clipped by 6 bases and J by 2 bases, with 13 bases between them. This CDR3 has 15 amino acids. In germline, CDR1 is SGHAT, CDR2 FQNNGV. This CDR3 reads CASRKLGPNTGELFF. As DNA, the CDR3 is TGTGCCAGCAGAAAACTAGGGCCCAACACCGGGGAGCTGTTTTTT.

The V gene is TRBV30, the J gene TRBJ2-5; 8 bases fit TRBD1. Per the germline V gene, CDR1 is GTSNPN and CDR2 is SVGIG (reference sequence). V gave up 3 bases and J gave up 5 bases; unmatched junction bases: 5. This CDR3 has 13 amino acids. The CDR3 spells CAWSRTGYETQYF. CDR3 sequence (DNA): TGTGCCTGGAGCCGGACAGGGTATGAGACCCAGTACTTC.

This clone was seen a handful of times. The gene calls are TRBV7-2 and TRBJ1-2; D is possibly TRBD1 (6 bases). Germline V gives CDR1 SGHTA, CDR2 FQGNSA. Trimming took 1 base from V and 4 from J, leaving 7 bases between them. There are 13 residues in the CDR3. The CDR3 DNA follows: TGTGCCAGCAGCTTAGGACAGGTCTATGGCTACACCTTC. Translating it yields CASSLGQVYGYTF.

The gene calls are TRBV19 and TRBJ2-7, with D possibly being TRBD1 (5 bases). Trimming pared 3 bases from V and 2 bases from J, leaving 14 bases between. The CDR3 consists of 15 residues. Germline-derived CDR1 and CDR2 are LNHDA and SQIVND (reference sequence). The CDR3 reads CASSIFWGPAYEQYF. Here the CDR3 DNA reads TGTGCCAGTAGTATCTTTTGGGGCCCCGCCTACGAGCAGTACTTC. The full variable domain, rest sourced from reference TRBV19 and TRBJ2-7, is DGGITQSPKYLFRKEGQNVTLSCEQNLNHDAMYWYRQDPGQGLRLIYYSQIVNDFQKGDIAEGYSVSREKKESFPLTVTSAQKNPTAFYLCASSIFWGPAYEQYFGPGTRLTVT.

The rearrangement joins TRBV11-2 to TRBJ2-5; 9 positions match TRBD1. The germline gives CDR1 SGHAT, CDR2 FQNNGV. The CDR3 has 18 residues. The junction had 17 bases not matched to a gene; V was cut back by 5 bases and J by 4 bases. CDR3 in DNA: TGTGCCAGCAGCGCCCGGGACAGGGTAATTTGGGACGGAGAGACCCAGTACTTC. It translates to CASSARDRVIWDGETQYF. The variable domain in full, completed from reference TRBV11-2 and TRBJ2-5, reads EAGVAQSPRYKIIEKRQSVAFWCNPISGHATLYWYQQILGQGPKLLIQFQNNGVVDDSQLPKDRFSAERLKGVDSTLKIQPAKLEDSAVYLCASSARDRVIWDGETQYFGPGTRLLVL.

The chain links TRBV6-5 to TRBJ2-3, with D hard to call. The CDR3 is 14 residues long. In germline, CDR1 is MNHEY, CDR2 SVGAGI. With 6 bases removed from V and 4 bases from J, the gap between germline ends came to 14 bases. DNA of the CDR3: TGTGCCAGCAGACCCCAAGCCACCGCAGATACGCAGTATTTT. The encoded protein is CASRPQATADTQYF.

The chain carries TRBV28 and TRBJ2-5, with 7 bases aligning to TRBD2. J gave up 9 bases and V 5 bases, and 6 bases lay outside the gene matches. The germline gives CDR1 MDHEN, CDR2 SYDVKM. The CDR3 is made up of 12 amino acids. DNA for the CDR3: TGTGCCAGCAGTCAGGGACTATTGCCCCAGTACTTC. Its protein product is CASSQGLLPQYF.

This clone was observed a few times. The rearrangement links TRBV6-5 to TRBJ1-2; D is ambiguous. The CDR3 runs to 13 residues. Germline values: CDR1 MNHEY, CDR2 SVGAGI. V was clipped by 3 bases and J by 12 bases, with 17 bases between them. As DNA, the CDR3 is TGTGCCAGCAGTTATAGAGTGGGAGGGCAGAACACCTTC. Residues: CASSYRVGGQNTF.

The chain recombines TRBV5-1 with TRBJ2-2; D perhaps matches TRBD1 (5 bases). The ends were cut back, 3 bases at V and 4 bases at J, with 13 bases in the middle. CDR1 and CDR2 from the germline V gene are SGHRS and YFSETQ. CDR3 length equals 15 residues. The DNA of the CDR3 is TGCGCCAGCAGCTCGGGCAGGGTGACCACCGGGGAGCTGTTTTTT. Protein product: CASSSGRVTTGELFF.

The CDR3: CASSLEPEEKLFF. CDR3 nucleotides: TGTGCCAGCAGCTTAGAACCGGAGGAAAAACTGTTTTTT. The chain carries TRBV7-2 and TRBJ1-4; the D is unclear. Germline V CDR1 and CDR2: SGHTA, FQGNSA. This CDR3 region has 13 residues. The V gene lost 1 base and the J gene lost 8 bases, with 8 bases spanning the gap.

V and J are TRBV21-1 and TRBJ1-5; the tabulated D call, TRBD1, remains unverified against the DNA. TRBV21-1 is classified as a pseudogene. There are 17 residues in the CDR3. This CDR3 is CASSKKRAGGRGQPQHF. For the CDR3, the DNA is TGTGCCAGCAGCAAAAAAAGGGCAGGGGGCAGGGGTCAGCCCCAGCATTTT.

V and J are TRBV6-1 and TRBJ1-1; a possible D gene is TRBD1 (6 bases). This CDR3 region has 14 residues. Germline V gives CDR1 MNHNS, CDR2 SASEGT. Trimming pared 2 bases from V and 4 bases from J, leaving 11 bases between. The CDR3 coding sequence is TGTGCCAGCAGTGAAAAGGGGGGGGTCACTGAAGCTTTCTTT. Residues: CASSEKGGVTEAFF.

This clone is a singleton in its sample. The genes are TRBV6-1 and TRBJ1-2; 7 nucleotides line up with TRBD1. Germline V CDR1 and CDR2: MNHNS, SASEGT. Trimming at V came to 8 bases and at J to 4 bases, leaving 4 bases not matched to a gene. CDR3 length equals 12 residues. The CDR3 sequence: CASSDRAYGYTF. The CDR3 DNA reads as TGTGCCAGCTCTGACAGGGCCTATGGCTACACCTTC.

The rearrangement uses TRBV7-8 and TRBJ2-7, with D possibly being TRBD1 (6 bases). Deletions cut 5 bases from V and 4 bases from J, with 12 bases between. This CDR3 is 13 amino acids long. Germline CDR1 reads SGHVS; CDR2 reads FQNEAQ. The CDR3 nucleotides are TGTGCCAGCAGCACCGGACAGTTTTACGAGCAGTACGTC. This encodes CASSTGQFYEQYV.

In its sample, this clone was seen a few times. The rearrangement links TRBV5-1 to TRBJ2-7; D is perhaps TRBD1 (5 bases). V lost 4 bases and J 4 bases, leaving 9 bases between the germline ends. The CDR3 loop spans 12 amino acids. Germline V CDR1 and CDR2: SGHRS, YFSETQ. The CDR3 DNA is TGCGCCAGCAGCCAACAGGAGTACGAGCAGTACTTC. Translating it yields CASSQQEYEQYF.

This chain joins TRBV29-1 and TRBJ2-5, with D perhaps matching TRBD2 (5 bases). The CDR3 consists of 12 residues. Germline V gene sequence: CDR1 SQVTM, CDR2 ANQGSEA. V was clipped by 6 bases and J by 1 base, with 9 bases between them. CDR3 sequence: CSVADFQETQYF. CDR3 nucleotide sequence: TGCAGCGTCGCGGACTTCCAAGAGACCCAGTACTTC.

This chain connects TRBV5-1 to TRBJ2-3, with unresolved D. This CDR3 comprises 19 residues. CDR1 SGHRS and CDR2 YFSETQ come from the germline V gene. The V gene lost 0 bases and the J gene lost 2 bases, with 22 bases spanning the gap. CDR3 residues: CASSLVRQAYPLNTDTQYF. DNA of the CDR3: TGCGCCAGCAGCTTGGTCCGGCAGGCCTACCCTTTGAACACAGATACGCAGTATTTT.

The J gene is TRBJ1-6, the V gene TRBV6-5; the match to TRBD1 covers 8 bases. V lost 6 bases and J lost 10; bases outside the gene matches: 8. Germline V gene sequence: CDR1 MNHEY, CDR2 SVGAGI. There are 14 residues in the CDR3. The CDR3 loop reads CASSSGQGSSPLHF. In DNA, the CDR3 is TGTGCCAGCAGCTCCGGACAGGGAAGCTCACCCCTCCACTTT.

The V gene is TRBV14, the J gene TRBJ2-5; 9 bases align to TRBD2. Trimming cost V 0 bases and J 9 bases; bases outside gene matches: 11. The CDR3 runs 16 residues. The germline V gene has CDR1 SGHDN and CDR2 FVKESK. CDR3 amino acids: CASSQEVAGAPPPQYF. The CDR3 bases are TGTGCCAGCAGCCAAGAGGTAGCGGGGGCCCCTCCGCCCCAGTACTTC.

The CDR3 region has the DNA TGTGCCAGCAGTGAACGGGTTGATGGAGGGACTGAAGCTTTCTTT. This gives the protein CASSERVDGGTEAFF. The chain has TRBV6-1 and TRBJ1-1; D is unresolved. V was pared by 2 bases and J by 5 bases, with 15 bases between. Germline V gene data show CDR1 as MNHNS and CDR2 as SASEGT. The CDR3 is 15 amino acids.

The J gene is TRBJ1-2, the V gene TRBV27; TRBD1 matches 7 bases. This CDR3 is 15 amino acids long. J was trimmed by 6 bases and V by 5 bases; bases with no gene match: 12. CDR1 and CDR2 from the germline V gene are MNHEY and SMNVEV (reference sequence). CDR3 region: CASSGLWDSFDGYTF. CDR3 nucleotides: TGTGCCAGCAGTGGTCTGTGGGACAGCTTTGATGGCTACACCTTC.

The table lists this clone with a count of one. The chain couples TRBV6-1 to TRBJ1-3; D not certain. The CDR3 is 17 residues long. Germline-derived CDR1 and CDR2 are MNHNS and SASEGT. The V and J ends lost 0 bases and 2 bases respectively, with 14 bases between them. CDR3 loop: CASSEAVRADAGNTIYF. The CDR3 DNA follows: TGTGCCAGCAGTGAAGCAGTGCGGGCAGACGCTGGAAACACCATATATTTT.

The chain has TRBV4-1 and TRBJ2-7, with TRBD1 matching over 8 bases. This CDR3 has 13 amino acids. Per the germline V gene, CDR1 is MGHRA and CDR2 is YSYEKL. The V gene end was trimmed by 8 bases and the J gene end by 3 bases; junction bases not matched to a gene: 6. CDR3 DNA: TGCGCCAGCGGACAGGGCTCTTTCTACGAGCAGTACTTC. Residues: CASGQGSFYEQYF.

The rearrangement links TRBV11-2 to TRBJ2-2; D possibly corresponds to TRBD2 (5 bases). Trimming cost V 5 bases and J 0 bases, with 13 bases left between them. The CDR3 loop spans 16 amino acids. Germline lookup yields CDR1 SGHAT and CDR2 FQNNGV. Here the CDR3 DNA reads TGTGCCAGCAGCCAACCGCCTAGCACGAACACCGGGGAGCTGTTTTTT. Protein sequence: CASSQPPSTNTGELFF.

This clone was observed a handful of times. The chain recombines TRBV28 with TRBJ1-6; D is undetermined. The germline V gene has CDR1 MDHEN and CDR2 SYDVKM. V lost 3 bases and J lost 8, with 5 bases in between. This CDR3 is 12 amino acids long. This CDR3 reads CASSLLYSPLHF. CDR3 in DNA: TGTGCCAGCAGTTTGTTATATTCACCCCTCCACTTT.

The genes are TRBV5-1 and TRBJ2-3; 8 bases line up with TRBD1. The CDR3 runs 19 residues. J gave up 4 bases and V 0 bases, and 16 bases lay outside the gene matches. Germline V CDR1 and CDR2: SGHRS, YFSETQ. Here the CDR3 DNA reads TGCGCCAGCAGCTTGGCCCACAGGACAGGGTCCATGGGGGCAGATACGCAGTATTTT. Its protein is CASSLAHRTGSMGADTQYF.